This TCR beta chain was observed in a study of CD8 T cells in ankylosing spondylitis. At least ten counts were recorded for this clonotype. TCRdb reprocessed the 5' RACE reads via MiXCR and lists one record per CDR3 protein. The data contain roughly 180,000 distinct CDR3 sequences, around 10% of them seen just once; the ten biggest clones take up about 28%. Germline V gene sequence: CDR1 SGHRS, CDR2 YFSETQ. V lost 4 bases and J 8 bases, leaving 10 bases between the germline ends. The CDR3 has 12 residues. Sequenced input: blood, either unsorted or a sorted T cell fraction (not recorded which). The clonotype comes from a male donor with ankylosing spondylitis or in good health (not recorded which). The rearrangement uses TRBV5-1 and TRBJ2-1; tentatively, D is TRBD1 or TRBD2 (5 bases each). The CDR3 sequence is CASSARGDEQFF. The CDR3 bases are TGCGCCAGCAGCGCTCGAGGGGATGAGCAGTTCTTC.